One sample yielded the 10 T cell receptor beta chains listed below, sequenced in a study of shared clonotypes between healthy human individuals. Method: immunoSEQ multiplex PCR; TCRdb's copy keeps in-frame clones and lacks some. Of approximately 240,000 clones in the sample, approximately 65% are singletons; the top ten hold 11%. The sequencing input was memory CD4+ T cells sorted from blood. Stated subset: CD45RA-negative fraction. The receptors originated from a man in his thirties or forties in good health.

DNA of the CDR3: TGTGCTAGTGGTTTGGAGACTAGCGGCACAGATACGCAGTATTTT. Protein: CASGLETSGTDTQYF. The V and J genes are TRBV12-5 and TRBJ2-3; 8 positions match TRBD2. This CDR3 comprises 15 residues. Looked up from germline, CDR1 is LGHNT and CDR2 is FRNRAP. Trimming removed 1 base from V and 1 base from J; junction bases left unmatched: 1.

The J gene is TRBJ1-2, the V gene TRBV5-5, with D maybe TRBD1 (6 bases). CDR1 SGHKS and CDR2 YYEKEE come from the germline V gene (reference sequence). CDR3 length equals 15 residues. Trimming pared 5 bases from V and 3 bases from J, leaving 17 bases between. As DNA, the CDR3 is TGTGCCAGCAGGAATCAGGGGTTAGGGGACTATGGCTACACCTTC. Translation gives CASRNQGLGDYGYTF.

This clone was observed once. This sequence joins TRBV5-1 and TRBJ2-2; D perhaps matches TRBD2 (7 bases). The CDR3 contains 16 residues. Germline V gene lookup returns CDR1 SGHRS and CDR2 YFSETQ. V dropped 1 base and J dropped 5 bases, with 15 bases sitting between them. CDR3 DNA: TGCGCCAGCAGCTTGCGGGGGGCAAGTCTTACCGGGGAGCTGTTTTTT. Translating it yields CASSLRGASLTGELFF.

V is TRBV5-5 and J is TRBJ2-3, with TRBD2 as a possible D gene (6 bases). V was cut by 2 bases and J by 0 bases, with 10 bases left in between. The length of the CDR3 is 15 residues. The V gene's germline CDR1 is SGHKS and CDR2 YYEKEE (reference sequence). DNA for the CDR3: TGTGCCAGCAGCTTTGGGGCGGGAAGCACAGATACGCAGTATTTT. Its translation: CASSFGAGSTDTQYF.

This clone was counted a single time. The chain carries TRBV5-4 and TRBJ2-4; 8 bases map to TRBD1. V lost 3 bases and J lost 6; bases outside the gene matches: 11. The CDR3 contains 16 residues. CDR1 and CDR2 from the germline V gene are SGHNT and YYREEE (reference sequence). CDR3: CASSSEITGGRNIQYF. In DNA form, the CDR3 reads TGTGCCAGCAGCTCCGAGATAACAGGGGGGCGAAACATTCAGTACTTC. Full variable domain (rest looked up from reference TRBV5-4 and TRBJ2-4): ETGVTQSPTHLIKTRGQQVTLRCSSQSGHNTVSWYQQALGQGPQFIFQYYREEENGRGNFPPRFSGLQFPNYSSELNVNALELDDSALYLCASSSEITGGRNIQYFGAGTRLSVL.

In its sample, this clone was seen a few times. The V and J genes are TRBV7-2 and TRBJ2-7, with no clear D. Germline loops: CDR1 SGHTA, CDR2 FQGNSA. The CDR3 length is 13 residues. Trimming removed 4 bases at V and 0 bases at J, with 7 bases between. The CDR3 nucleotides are TGTGCCAGCAGCTCCTACCGCTCCTACGAGCAGTACTTC. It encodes CASSSYRSYEQYF.

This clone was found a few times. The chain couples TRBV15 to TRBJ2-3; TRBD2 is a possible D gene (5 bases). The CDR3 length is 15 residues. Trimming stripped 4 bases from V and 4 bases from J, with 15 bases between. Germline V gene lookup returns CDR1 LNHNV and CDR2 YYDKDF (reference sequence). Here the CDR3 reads CATSKEPGSADTQYF. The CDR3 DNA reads TGTGCCACCAGCAAAGAGCCGGGATCCGCAGATACGCAGTATTTT.

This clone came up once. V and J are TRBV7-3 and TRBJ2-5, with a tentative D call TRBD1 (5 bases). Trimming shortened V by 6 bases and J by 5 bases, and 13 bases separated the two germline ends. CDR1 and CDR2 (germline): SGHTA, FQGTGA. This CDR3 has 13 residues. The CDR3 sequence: CASSLRVMETQYF. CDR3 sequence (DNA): TGTGCCAGCAGTCTCAGGGTAATGGAGACCCAGTACTTC.

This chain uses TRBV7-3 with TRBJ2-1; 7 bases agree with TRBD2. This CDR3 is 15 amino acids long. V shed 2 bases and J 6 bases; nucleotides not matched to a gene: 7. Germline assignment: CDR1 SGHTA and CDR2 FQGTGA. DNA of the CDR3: TGTGCCAGCAGCTTATGGCGGGAGACGCTCAATGAGCAGTTCTTC. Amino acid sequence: CASSLWRETLNEQFF.

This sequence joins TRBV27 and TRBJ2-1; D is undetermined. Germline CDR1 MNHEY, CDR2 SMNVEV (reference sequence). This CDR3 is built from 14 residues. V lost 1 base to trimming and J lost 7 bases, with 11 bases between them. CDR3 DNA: TGTGCCAGCAGTTTATTACTCCCCGGAAATGAGCAGTTCTTC. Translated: CASSLLLPGNEQFF.